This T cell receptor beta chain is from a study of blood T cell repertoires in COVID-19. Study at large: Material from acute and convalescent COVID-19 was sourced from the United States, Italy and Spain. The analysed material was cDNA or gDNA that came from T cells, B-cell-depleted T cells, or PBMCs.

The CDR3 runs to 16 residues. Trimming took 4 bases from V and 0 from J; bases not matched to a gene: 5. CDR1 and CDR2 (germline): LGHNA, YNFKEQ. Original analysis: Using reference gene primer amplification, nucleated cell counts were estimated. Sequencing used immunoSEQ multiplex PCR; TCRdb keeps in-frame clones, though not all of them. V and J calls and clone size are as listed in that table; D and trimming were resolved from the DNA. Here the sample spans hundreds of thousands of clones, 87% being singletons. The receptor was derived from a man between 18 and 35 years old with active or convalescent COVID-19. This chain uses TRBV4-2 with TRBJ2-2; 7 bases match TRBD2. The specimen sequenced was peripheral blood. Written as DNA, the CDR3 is TGTGCCAGCAGCCGGCAGCGGGGCCCGAACACCGGGGAGCTGTTTTTT. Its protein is CASSRQRGPNTGELFF.